This entry describes one TCR beta chain. The record originates from a study of blood T cell repertoires in COVID-19. Study background: Samples representing acute and convalescent COVID-19 were sourced from the United States, Italy and Spain. Sources were T cells, B-cell-depleted T cells, or PBMCs; the material itself was cDNA or gDNA.

Study processing details: Amplified reference gene primers provided the basis for estimating nucleated cell counts. Some clones are missing from TCRdb's copy, which holds only in-frame ones; the method was immunoSEQ multiplex PCR. V and J calls plus clone size are reproduced from that table; the DNA served to infer D and trimming. The data contain over 250,000 clones, 80% to 90% of them singletons. During active infection, Seattle patients enrolled and were then monitored through disease. Germline V lookup: CDR1 MNHEY, CDR2 SMNVEV (reference sequence). V dropped 6 bases and J dropped 1; count of bases not matched to a gene: 6. This CDR3 spans 15 amino acids.

Sequenced sample: peripheral blood. The chain combines TRBV27 with TRBJ2-7, with TRBD1 matching 10 bases. This TCR derives from a woman in her 70s with COVID-19, enrolled during active disease. The CDR3 DNA sequence: TGTGCCAGCAGGGCCCGGACAGGGGGATCCTACGAGCAGTACTTC. This encodes CASRARTGGSYEQYF.